Each of the 14 T cell receptor beta chains below was sequenced from the same sample in a study of cytomegalovirus exposure and HLA in healthy donors. Data came from immunoSEQ multiplex PCR; TCRdb stores just in-frame clones and leaves some out. The table includes 150,000 to 200,000 clones, 75% to 90% detected once. The sequenced material came from PBMCs. These receptors originate from a man aged 18 to 29 in good health and CMV-seropositive.

V usage is TRBV6-4 and J usage is TRBJ2-1; maybe TRBD2 (6 bases). This CDR3 has 13 residues. V shed 6 bases and J shed 5 bases, with 11 bases lying between them. Germline assignment: CDR1 MRHNA and CDR2 SNTAGT. CDR3 nucleotides: TGTGCCAGCAGCGGGGGACTCAACAATGAGCAGTTCTTC. This gives the protein CASSGGLNNEQFF.

The chain recombines TRBV6-5 with TRBJ2-3, with D hard to call. Germline CDR1 reads MNHEY; CDR2 reads SVGAGI. Trimming took 8 bases from V and 0 from J, leaving 12 bases between them. The CDR3 runs 14 residues. The chain's CDR3 is CASALQASTDTQYF. The DNA for the CDR3 is TGTGCCAGCGCCCTCCAGGCTAGCACAGATACGCAGTATTTT.

The chain couples TRBV19 to TRBJ2-2; TRBD1 is a possible D gene (6 bases). Germline lookup yields CDR1 LNHDA and CDR2 SQIVND (reference sequence). V was clipped by 1 base and J by 4 bases, with 10 bases between them. This CDR3 has 15 amino acids. Here the CDR3 reads CASSIGGRLTGELFF. Here the CDR3 DNA reads TGTGCCAGTAGTATAGGGGGGCGGCTCACCGGGGAGCTGTTTTTT.

J is TRBJ1-2 and V is TRBV4-3, with a tentative D call TRBD1 (6 bases). Germline V gene sequence: CDR1 LGHNA, CDR2 YSLEER. With 0 bases removed from V and 0 bases from J, the gap between germline ends came to 17 bases. This CDR3 is 18 amino acids long. This CDR3 reads CASSQDQGQGKANYGYTF. CDR3 nucleotide sequence: TGCGCCAGCAGCCAAGACCAGGGGCAGGGGAAAGCTAACTATGGCTACACCTTC.

The chain uses TRBV30 and TRBJ1-3; the match to TRBD1 covers 7 bases. The CDR3 consists of 16 residues. CDR1 is GTSNPN and CDR2 is SVGIG in the germline V gene (reference sequence). After removal of 1 base from V and 1 base from J, the junction contained 7 bases not matched to a gene. The CDR3 nucleotides are TGTGCCTGGAGTGATGAGACAGGGTCTTCTGGAAACACCATATATTTT. Translating it yields CAWSDETGSSGNTIYF. Variable domain in full (rest from reference TRBV30 and TRBJ1-3): SQTIHQWPATLVQPVGSPLSLECTVEGTSNPNLYWYRQAAGRGLQLLFYSVGIGQISSEVPQNLSASRPQDRQFILSSKKLLLSDSGFYLCAWSDETGSSGNTIYFGEGSWLTVV.

The rearrangement joins TRBV27 to TRBJ2-2; possibly TRBD1 for D (5 bases). The V gene's germline CDR1 is MNHEY and CDR2 SMNVEV (reference sequence). V shed 0 bases and J shed 1 base, with 21 bases lying between them. CDR3 length equals 20 residues. This chain's CDR3 is CASSLSMGRVPSLNTGELFF. Written as DNA, the CDR3 is TGTGCCAGCAGTTTATCAATGGGCAGGGTACCCTCACTGAACACCGGGGAGCTGTTTTTT.

The chain recombines TRBV28 with TRBJ1-5; D gene uncertain. Per the germline V gene, CDR1 is MDHEN and CDR2 is SYDVKM. The length of the CDR3 is 15 residues. Trimming took off 0 bases at V and 6 bases at J, with 12 bases between the two ends. This chain's CDR3 is CASSLWVVSVQPQHF. The DNA of the CDR3 is TGTGCCAGCAGTTTATGGGTCGTTTCAGTTCAGCCCCAGCATTTT.

V is TRBV27 and J is TRBJ2-2; unclear D gene. The CDR3 length is 14 residues. Trimming took 6 bases from V and 4 from J, leaving 12 bases between them. Germline loops: CDR1 MNHEY, CDR2 SMNVEV (reference sequence). The CDR3 DNA follows: TGTGCCAGCAGGCGTCGCGGCTCCACCGGGGAGCTGTTTTTT. This encodes CASRRRGSTGELFF.

This sequence joins TRBV6-5 and TRBJ1-5; weak D call: TRBD1 (5 bases). Looked up from germline, CDR1 is MNHEY and CDR2 is SVGAGI. The CDR3 covers 14 residues. Between the trimmed V and J ends, which lost 0 bases and 6 bases, there was a span of 9 bases. CDR3 bases: TGTGCCAGCAGTTACTCAGGGGCTATTCAGCCCCAGCATTTT. Its protein is CASSYSGAIQPQHF.

This chain joins TRBV19 and TRBJ2-3, with 7 bases matching TRBD2. The V segment lost 3 bases and the J segment 6 bases; nucleotides outside the gene matches: 9. Germline values: CDR1 LNHDA, CDR2 SQIVND (reference sequence). CDR3 length: 15 residues. The CDR3 nucleotides are TGTGCCAGTAGTATCGGGACTACCTTCCGGGATACGCAGTATTTT. Translating it yields CASSIGTTFRDTQYF.

J is TRBJ1-2 and V is TRBV19, with D uncertain. This CDR3 is 11 amino acids long. The V end was cut by 4 bases, the J end by 10 bases, with 10 bases between. Germline V gives CDR1 LNHDA, CDR2 SQIVND (reference sequence). The CDR3 loop reads CASSTYRDYTF. The CDR3 DNA reads TGTGCCAGTAGTACATACCGGGACTACACCTTC.

The gene calls are TRBV11-2 and TRBJ1-3; the match to TRBD1 covers 8 bases. The CDR3 is 15 amino acids. Unmatched junction bases numbered 7, after V lost 5 bases and J lost 4 bases. The germline V gene encodes CDR1 SGHAT and CDR2 FQNNGV. CDR3 coding DNA: TGTGCCAGCAGCCCCCGGACAGGGTCCGGAAACACCATATATTTT. Residues: CASSPRTGSGNTIYF. The full variable domain, its missing parts supplied by reference TRBV11-2 and TRBJ1-3, is EAGVAQSPRYKIIEKRQSVAFWCNPISGHATLYWYQQILGQGPKLLIQFQNNGVVDDSQLPKDRFSAERLKGVDSTLKIQPAKLEDSAVYLCASSPRTGSGNTIYFGEGSWLTVV.

The chain recombines TRBV15 with TRBJ2-5; TRBD2 aligns across 7 bases. This CDR3 is 15 amino acids long. Germline V gene lookup returns CDR1 LNHNV and CDR2 YYDKDF (reference sequence). V lost 0 bases and J lost 4; bases outside the gene matches: 5. In DNA, the CDR3 is TGTGCCACCAGCAGAGATCCAGGGAGGGCAGAGACCCAGTACTTC. Protein product: CATSRDPGRAETQYF. Combining the CDR3 with reference TRBV15 and TRBJ2-5 gives the whole variable domain DAMVIQNPRYQVTQFGKPVTLSCSQTLNHNVMYWYQQKSSQAPKLLFHYYDKDFNNEADTPDNFQSRRPNTSFCFLDIRSPGLGDTAMYLCATSRDPGRAETQYFGPGTRLLVL.

V gene TRBV10-3 combines with J gene TRBJ1-1; weak D call: TRBD1 (5 bases). Germline V gives CDR1 ENHRY, CDR2 SYGVKD. The CDR3 sequence is 14 residues long. Trimming took off 6 bases at V and 7 bases at J, with 18 bases between the two ends. The CDR3: CAIRETTEMGEAFF. The CDR3 nucleotides are TGTGCCATCAGGGAAACGACAGAGATGGGTGAAGCTTTCTTT.